These 19 T cell receptor beta chains were all obtained from the same sample, sequenced in a study of stem cell transplantation in POMP-related autoinflammatory disease. Assay used: immunoSEQ multiplex PCR; TCRdb lists only in-frame clones, some missing. The table shows tens of thousands of clones, with more than 75% occurring only once. The sample was CD4+ T cells from PBMCs, taken after stem cell transplantation. The receptors shown here come from a human patient with POMP-related autoinflammation and immune dysregulation (PRAID). Certain T cells may be donor cells from the graft.

V is TRBV18 and J is TRBJ2-5; no clear D. Germline loops: CDR1 KGHSH, CDR2 LQKENI. This CDR3 spans 14 amino acids. Between the trimmed V and J ends, which lost 0 bases and 6 bases, there was a span of 11 bases. The CDR3 reads CASSPPRQPQTQYF. Written as DNA, the CDR3 is TGTGCCAGCTCACCACCCCGGCAGCCCCAGACCCAGTACTTC.

The chain links TRBV5-4 to TRBJ2-3, with D perhaps matching TRBD1 (6 bases). The CDR3 is made up of 13 amino acids. The germline V gene encodes CDR1 SGHNT and CDR2 YYREEE (reference sequence). V lost 2 bases, J lost 4 bases, and 8 bases lay in between. CDR3 sequence (DNA): TGTGCCAGCAGCTTCACAGGGTCAGATACGCAGTATTTT. Amino acid sequence: CASSFTGSDTQYF.

The V gene is TRBV24-1, the J gene TRBJ2-5, with D perhaps TRBD2 (6 bases). Germline-derived CDR1 and CDR2 are KGHDR and SFDVKD. The CDR3 length is 15 residues. With 3 bases removed from V and 5 bases from J, the gap between germline ends came to 15 bases. In DNA, the CDR3 is TGTGCCACCAGTGATCCCCGCGGGGCTGGTGAGACCCAGTACTTC. It is translated as CATSDPRGAGETQYF.

The chain uses TRBV7-9 and TRBJ1-2; D ambiguous. Germline values: CDR1 SEHNR, CDR2 FQNEAQ (reference sequence). Trimming removed 5 bases from V and 0 bases from J, with 10 bases in between. The CDR3 runs 14 residues. The CDR3 reads CASSPQRTNYGYTF. The CDR3 region has the DNA TGTGCCAGCAGCCCACAGAGAACTAACTATGGCTACACCTTC.

This clone was picked up one time. The rearrangement joins TRBV5-6 to TRBJ2-3; unclear D gene. V lost 4 bases, J lost 7 bases, and 13 bases lay in between. Germline V lookup: CDR1 SGHDT, CDR2 YYEEEE. The CDR3 consists of 13 residues. The CDR3 nucleotides are TGTGCCAGCAGCCCCCGTCCCCTTTATACGCAGTATTTT. It translates to CASSPRPLYTQYF.

The genes are TRBV11-3 and TRBJ2-3; D is possibly TRBD2 (6 bases). Germline CDR1 is SGHNT and CDR2 is YENEEA. V lost 2 bases and J 14 bases, leaving 17 bases between the germline ends. CDR3 size: 13 residues. In DNA, the CDR3 is TGTGCCAGCAGCTTATCGGGGGTCCCCACCGTGTATTTT. This encodes CASSLSGVPTVYF.

This chain uses TRBV5-4 with TRBJ2-3; TRBD2 aligns across 9 bases. Trimming removed 3 bases from V and 0 bases from J; junction bases left unmatched: 2. Per germline, CDR1 SGHNT and CDR2 YYREEE (reference sequence). This CDR3 comprises 15 residues. The CDR3 here is CASSSSGASTDTQYF. CDR3 bases: TGTGCCAGCAGCTCTAGCGGGGCTAGCACAGATACGCAGTATTTT.

The chain combines TRBV5-1 with TRBJ2-3, with 9 bases that match TRBD1. The ends lost 4 bases at V and 2 bases at J; junction bases unmatched: 8. Germline V gives CDR1 SGHRS, CDR2 YFSETQ. CDR3 size: 16 residues. The CDR3 coding sequence is TGCGCCAGCAGCCGACAGGGGACAGGGCTCACAGATACGCAGTATTTT. Its protein product is CASSRQGTGLTDTQYF.

This sequence joins TRBV28 and TRBJ1-4; D may be TRBD1 (6 bases). In germline, CDR1 is MDHEN, CDR2 SYDVKM. The CDR3 length is 14 residues. V dropped 6 bases and J dropped 10 bases, with 18 bases sitting between them. CDR3 sequence (DNA): TGTGCCAGCAGGCCCCCGGGGGCTCGGGGAAAACTGTTTTTT. This translates into CASRPPGARGKLFF.

This chain's CDR3 is CASSQVAGVDEQYF. The CDR3 coding sequence is TGCGCCAGCAGCCAAGTGGCAGGGGTCGACGAGCAGTACTTC. This chain uses TRBV4-1 with TRBJ2-7; the D gene is possibly TRBD1 (6 bases). Per the germline V gene, CDR1 is MGHRA and CDR2 is YSYEKL. Deletions cut 1 base from V and 5 bases from J, with 12 bases between. This CDR3 has 14 residues.

The chain recombines TRBV5-1 with TRBJ2-1; possibly TRBD1 for D (6 bases). CDR1 is SGHRS, CDR2 YFSETQ, per germline. CDR3 length equals 15 residues. V was shortened by 1 base and J by 2 bases, with 10 bases between the two germline ends. This chain's CDR3 is CASSLRGTTYNEQFF. The CDR3 DNA is TGCGCCAGCAGCTTGAGGGGGACAACCTACAATGAGCAGTTCTTC.

The chain carries TRBV9 and TRBJ1-3; TRBD1 agrees at 7 bases. The V segment lost 3 bases and the J segment 2 bases; nucleotides outside the gene matches: 5. CDR1 SGDLS and CDR2 YYNGEE come from the germline V gene. This CDR3 comprises 15 residues. CDR3: CASSEGQPPGNTIYF. The CDR3 nucleotides read TGTGCCAGCAGCGAGGGACAGCCTCCTGGAAACACCATATATTTT.

V and J are TRBV7-6 and TRBJ2-3; D remains unclear. V gave up 5 bases and J gave up 2 bases, with 11 bases separating them. Germline values: CDR1 SGHVS, CDR2 FNYEAQ. This CDR3 has 14 residues. The CDR3 sequence is CASSPTVPTDTQYF. The CDR3 DNA sequence: TGTGCCAGCAGCCCGACGGTCCCCACAGATACGCAGTATTTT.

The chain recombines TRBV29-1 with TRBJ2-3; D may be TRBD1 or TRBD2 (6 bases each). The germline V gene has CDR1 SQVTM and CDR2 ANQGSEA. This CDR3 is 15 amino acids long. V was trimmed by 3 bases and J by 3 bases, leaving 16 bases between them. CDR3 in amino acids: CSVDWGGTITDTQYF. In DNA, the CDR3 is TGCAGCGTTGACTGGGGCGGGACAATTACAGATACGCAGTATTTT.

CDR3 residues: CASSESTRTRQFF. The CDR3 region has the DNA TGCGCCAGCAGTGAGTCGACTCGGACTCGTCAGTTCTTC. V usage is TRBV10-1 and J usage is TRBJ2-1, with D perhaps matching TRBD2 (5 bases). The CDR3 is 13 residues long. Between the trimmed V and J ends, which lost 0 bases and 13 bases, there was a span of 13 bases. In germline, CDR1 is WNHNN, CDR2 SYGVQD (reference sequence).

This clone was seen once. V and J are TRBV7-7 and TRBJ2-3; 9 bases agree with TRBD2. The germline CDR1 and CDR2 sequences are SSHAT and FNYEAQ (reference sequence). This CDR3 spans 15 amino acids. Trimming removed 3 bases from V and 3 bases from J; junction bases left unmatched: 4. CDR3 bases: TGTGCCAGCAGCTTGGGGACTAGCATGACAGATACGCAGTATTTT. It yields the protein CASSLGTSMTDTQYF.

This clone was recorded once. The chain recombines TRBV24-1 with TRBJ2-7, with 9 positions matching TRBD1. CDR1 and CDR2 (germline): KGHDR, SFDVKD. This CDR3 is built from 17 residues. V shed 3 bases, J shed 6 bases, and the junction held 14 bases outside the gene matches. The CDR3 DNA reads TGTGCCACCAGTGATGCGGACAGGGGAAACCCTACGCCCGAGCAGTACTTC. Amino acids: CATSDADRGNPTPEQYF.

This clone was observed once. The genes are TRBV2 and TRBJ1-5, with 8 bases that match TRBD1. The CDR3 is 14 amino acids. The junction had 9 bases not matched to a gene; V was cut back by 7 bases and J by 7 bases. Looked up from germline, CDR1 is SNHLY and CDR2 is FYNNEI. The DNA of the CDR3 is TGTGCCAGCAATAACGGACAGGGTGGCCAGCCCCAGCATTTT. It specifies CASNNGQGGQPQHF. Combining the CDR3 with reference TRBV2 and TRBJ1-5 gives the whole variable domain EPEVTQTPSHQVTQMGQEVILRCVPISNHLYFYWYRQILGQKVEFLVSFYNNEISEKSEIFDDQFSVERPDGSNFTLKIRSTKLEDSAMYFCASNNGQGGQPQHFGDGTRLSIL.

The chain employs TRBV5-6 and TRBJ2-3, with 15 positions matching TRBD2. Per the germline V gene, CDR1 is SGHDT and CDR2 is YYEEEE. This CDR3 contains 16 residues. V trimming: 5 bases; J trimming: 6 bases; junction bases outside the gene matches: 7. CDR3 loop: CASSFVGTSGRDTQYF. The CDR3 region has the DNA TGTGCCAGCAGTTTTGTTGGGACTAGCGGGAGGGATACGCAGTATTTT.